Presented here are 25 T cell receptor beta chains from one specimen sequenced in a study of response to subunit inactivated influenza vaccine. TCRdb re-called the RT-PCR reads through MiXCR, storing one row per CDR3 protein. This table has around 580,000 distinct CDR3 sequences, 12% to 15% appearing once. The sample consisted of PBMCs from blood, taken roughly 13 days after vaccination. These receptors all come from a man aged 45 to 65 who received an inactivated influenza vaccine.

This clonotype occurred a few times. This chain connects TRBV7-2 to TRBJ2-1; D is perhaps TRBD2 (5 bases). This CDR3 spans 14 amino acids. The V gene's germline CDR1 is SGHTA and CDR2 FQGNSA. The ends were cut back, 6 bases at V and 7 bases at J, with 16 bases in the middle. The CDR3 protein is CASSRGSFLNEQFF. CDR3 sequence (DNA): TGTGCCAGCAGTAGAGGGAGTTTCTTGAATGAGCAGTTCTTC.

V gene TRBV19 combines with J gene TRBJ2-3; 10 nucleotides line up with TRBD2. This CDR3 comprises 14 residues. V lost 7 bases to trimming and J lost 5 bases; unmatched junction nucleotides: 6. The germline CDR1 and CDR2 sequences are LNHDA and SQIVND (reference sequence). CDR3 sequence reads: CASTLAGAGDTQYF. CDR3 in DNA: TGTGCCAGTACCCTAGCGGGAGCGGGAGATACGCAGTATTTT. Variable domain in full (rest from reference TRBV19 and TRBJ2-3): DGGITQSPKYLFRKEGQNVTLSCEQNLNHDAMYWYRQDPGQGLRLIYYSQIVNDFQKGDIAEGYSVSREKKESFPLTVTSAQKNPTAFYLCASTLAGAGDTQYFGPGTRLTVL.

J is TRBJ2-3 and V is TRBV28; TRBD2 agrees at 14 bases. V was clipped by 6 bases and J by 5 bases; unmatched bases: 4. Germline loops: CDR1 MDHEN, CDR2 SYDVKM. CDR3 length equals 15 residues. Here the CDR3 reads CASRGLAGGKDTQYF. DNA of the CDR3: TGTGCCAGCAGAGGACTAGCGGGAGGCAAAGATACGCAGTATTTT.

This clonotype was counted only a few times. The chain carries TRBV7-2 and TRBJ2-4; D remains ambiguous. V was clipped by 5 bases and J by 0 bases, with 11 bases between them. Germline CDR1 reads SGHTA; CDR2 reads FQGNSA. The CDR3 has 15 residues. The CDR3 loop reads CASSRNSLAKNIQYF. In DNA form, the CDR3 reads TGTGCCAGCAGCCGTAACTCCCTAGCCAAAAACATTCAGTACTTC.

This clonotype was seen only a few times. The chain carries TRBV4-3 and TRBJ2-5; perhaps TRBD2 as D (6 bases). Germline V gene data show CDR1 as LGHNA and CDR2 as YSLEER. The V end lost 4 bases, the J end lost 10 bases, and 19 bases lay between the germline ends. There are 14 residues in the CDR3. The CDR3: CASSRHRLGQDQYF. For the CDR3, the DNA is TGCGCCAGCAGCCGCCACAGACTAGGCCAGGACCAGTACTTC.

The rearrangement links TRBV6-2 or TRBV6-3 to TRBJ1-1; D not resolved. The CDR3 covers 16 residues. V shed 0 bases and J shed 1 base, with 12 bases lying between them. CDR1 and CDR2 from the germline V gene are MNHEY and SVGEGT. The CDR3 DNA is TGTGCCAGCAGTTACTCGTTTCTGCTTGAGAACACTGAAGCTTTCTTT. Translated: CASSYSFLLENTEAFF.

This clonotype was detected only a few times. The chain links TRBV11-2 to TRBJ2-1; maybe TRBD2 (6 bases). Germline V CDR1 and CDR2: SGHAT, FQNNGV. This CDR3 region has 15 residues. Deletions cut 0 bases from V and 4 bases from J, with 10 bases between. The CDR3 region has the DNA TGTGCCAGCAGCTTAGAAGGGGAGGTATACAATGAGCAGTTCTTC. It translates to CASSLEGEVYNEQFF.

V and J are TRBV20-1 and TRBJ2-5, with D uncertain. V lost 3 bases and J 5 bases, leaving 19 bases between the germline ends. Germline CDR1 and CDR2: DFQATT and SNEGSKA (reference sequence). The CDR3 is 15 amino acids. Here the CDR3 DNA reads TGCAGTGCTAGCCAGCTTAATCTTCCCGGTGAGACCCAGTACTTC. It codes for CSASQLNLPGETQYF.

The rearrangement joins TRBV18 to TRBJ2-7; TRBD1 is a possible D gene (6 bases). The germline V and J ends were trimmed by 0 bases and 5 bases, with 11 bases remaining between them. Germline V gives CDR1 KGHSH, CDR2 LQKENI. This CDR3 is built from 14 residues. CDR3 sequence (DNA): TGTGCCAGCTCACCACCGAACAGGGTAGACGAGCAGTACTTC. Translated, it gives CASSPPNRVDEQYF. The full variable domain, in which reference TRBV18 and TRBJ2-7 provide the parts outside the CDR3, is NAGVMQNPRHLVRRRGQEARLRCSPMKGHSHVYWYRQLPEEGLKFMVYLQKENIIDESGMPKERFSAEFPKEGPSILRIQQVVRGDSAAYFCASSPPNRVDEQYFGPGTRLTVT.

This sequence joins TRBV29-1 and TRBJ2-2; the D gene is possibly TRBD2 (6 bases). Germline V CDR1 and CDR2: SQVTM, ANQGSEA. The V and J ends lost 6 bases and 2 bases respectively, with 13 bases between them. The CDR3 has 14 residues. The CDR3 reads CSVREATNTGELFF. In DNA form, the CDR3 reads TGCAGCGTAAGGGAGGCCACCAACACCGGGGAGCTGTTTTTT.

A few counts support this clonotype. The V call is TRBV20-1, the J call TRBJ2-1; perhaps TRBD2 as D (5 bases). This CDR3 has 13 amino acids. Germline-derived CDR1 and CDR2 are DFQATT and SNEGSKA (reference sequence). Trimming shortened V by 4 bases and J by 5 bases, and 12 bases separated the two germline ends. The CDR3 region has the DNA TGCAGTGCTACACTAGATTGGGACAATGAGCAGTTCTTC. The encoded protein is CSATLDWDNEQFF.

This clonotype was counted many times. CDR3 loop: CASSLPLGTSGRYEQYF. The CDR3 nucleotides are TGTGCCAGCAGTTTACCCCTGGGGACTAGCGGGAGATACGAGCAGTACTTC. The chain recombines TRBV28 with TRBJ2-7; 14 bases fit TRBD2. Trimming cost V 2 bases and J 4 bases; bases outside gene matches: 7. Germline V gene sequence: CDR1 MDHEN, CDR2 SYDVKM. The CDR3 is 17 residues long.

The chain recombines TRBV28 with TRBJ2-1, with 8 bases matching TRBD2. V dropped 3 bases and J dropped 5; count of bases not matched to a gene: 9. The germline V gene encodes CDR1 MDHEN and CDR2 SYDVKM. CDR3 length equals 16 residues. The CDR3 nucleotides read TGTGCCAGCAGTTTGGCTTGGCGGGAGGAGGACAATGAGCAGTTCTTC. It is translated as CASSLAWREEDNEQFF.

This clonotype came up a few times. The V gene is TRBV10-3, the J gene TRBJ1-5; D gene uncertain. Germline loops: CDR1 ENHRY, CDR2 SYGVKD. V lost 0 bases and J 7 bases, leaving 10 bases between the germline ends. The CDR3 loop spans 14 amino acids. CDR3 sequence: CAISESGVAQPQHF. In nucleotides, the CDR3 is TGTGCCATCAGTGAGTCTGGGGTGGCCCAGCCCCAGCATTTT.

The chain combines TRBV5-6 with TRBJ2-1, with TRBD2 matching 13 bases. This CDR3 comprises 13 residues. Per the germline V gene, CDR1 is SGHDT and CDR2 is YYEEEE. Trimming at V came to 5 bases and at J to 12 bases, leaving 5 bases not matched to a gene. Here the CDR3 DNA reads TGTGCCAGCAGTGTAGGGACTAGCGGGACGCAGTTCTTC. It codes for CASSVGTSGTQFF.

This clonotype has a handful of counts. CDR3 sequence (DNA): TGTGCCAGCAAGCCAGGGGTGGAATATGGCTACACCTTC. Translated, it gives CASKPGVEYGYTF. The V gene is TRBV6-1, the J gene TRBJ1-2, with D tentatively TRBD1 (6 bases). This CDR3 contains 13 residues. Per germline, CDR1 MNHNS and CDR2 SASEGT. V was trimmed by 7 bases and J by 5 bases, leaving 14 bases between them.

This clonotype was seen a few times. This sequence joins TRBV5-1 and TRBJ2-3; maybe TRBD1 (6 bases). Germline CDR1 reads SGHRS; CDR2 reads YFSETQ. The CDR3 totals 15 residues. Trimming shortened V by 0 bases and J by 5 bases, and 13 bases separated the two germline ends. The CDR3 DNA sequence: TGCGCCAGCAGCTTGGGGACCCAGGGGCTAGATACGCAGTATTTT. It translates to CASSLGTQGLDTQYF.

At least ten counts were recorded for this clonotype. The chain joins TRBV5-1 to TRBJ2-3, with no clear D. CDR1 is SGHRS and CDR2 is YFSETQ in the germline V gene. There are 14 residues in the CDR3. The germline V and J ends were trimmed by 0 bases and 5 bases, with 10 bases remaining between them. The DNA of the CDR3 is TGCGCCAGCAGCTTGGGGGGTAGAGGAGATACGCAGTATTTT. This translates into CASSLGGRGDTQYF.

This clonotype was seen a handful of times. The V gene is TRBV3-1, the J gene TRBJ2-5; possibly TRBD1 for D (6 bases). Germline loops: CDR1 LGHDT, CDR2 YNNKEL (reference sequence). The CDR3 length is 14 residues. V lost 3 bases to trimming and J lost 2 bases, with 10 bases between them. The CDR3 DNA reads as TGTGCCAGCAGCCATCGACAGGCTCAAGAGACCCAGTACTTC. It translates to CASSHRQAQETQYF.

J is TRBJ2-7 and V is TRBV28, with 10 bases that match TRBD1. V dropped 5 bases and J dropped 1; count of bases not matched to a gene: 5. The germline V gene has CDR1 MDHEN and CDR2 SYDVKM. The CDR3 extends over 15 amino acids. This CDR3 reads CASSGGQGQSYEQYF. CDR3 coding DNA: TGTGCCAGCAGTGGGGGACAGGGGCAGTCCTACGAGCAGTACTTC. The full variable domain, in which reference TRBV28 and TRBJ2-7 provide the parts outside the CDR3, is DVKVTQSSRYLVKRTGEKVFLECVQDMDHENMFWYRQDPGLGLRLIYFSYDVKMKEKGDIPEGYSVSREKKERFSLILESASTNQTSMYLCASSGGQGQSYEQYFGPGTRLTVT.

This clonotype came up a few times. This chain uses TRBV30 with TRBJ1-6; maybe TRBD1 (6 bases). This CDR3 contains 15 residues. V lost 0 bases and J lost 3, with 9 bases in between. Germline V gene data show CDR1 as GTSNPN and CDR2 as SVGIG (reference sequence). CDR3 in amino acids: CAWSVRDNYNSPLHF. CDR3 DNA sequence: TGTGCCTGGAGTGTACGGGACAACTATAATTCACCCCTCCACTTT.

The chain uses TRBV18 and TRBJ2-7; 8 bases map to TRBD1. CDR1 and CDR2 (germline): KGHSH, LQKENI. V dropped 5 bases and J dropped 3; count of bases not matched to a gene: 9. There are 15 residues in the CDR3. In DNA, the CDR3 is TGTGCCAGCTCAAGCCAGGGGGCGCAACTCTACGAGCAGTACTTC. It translates to CASSSQGAQLYEQYF.

This sequence joins TRBV14 and TRBJ2-3; D may be TRBD2 (6 bases). The CDR3 is 15 residues long. Trimming shortened V by 6 bases and J by 4 bases, and 17 bases separated the two germline ends. CDR1 SGHDN and CDR2 FVKESK come from the germline V gene. CDR3 DNA sequence: TGTGCCAGCAGATCGGGACTCCTAGGTGCAGATACGCAGTATTTT. Protein sequence: CASRSGLLGADTQYF.

The rearrangement uses TRBV20-1 and TRBJ2-1, with D possibly being TRBD2 (7 bases). CDR1 DFQATT and CDR2 SNEGSKA come from the germline V gene (reference sequence). The CDR3 loop spans 15 amino acids. Trimming removed 0 bases from V and 5 bases from J, with 14 bases in between. In DNA, the CDR3 is TGCAGTGCTAGAGATCGGGGGGCCGGTAACAATGAGCAGTTCTTC. It translates to CSARDRGAGNNEQFF.

In its sample, this clonotype was seen a few times. V usage is TRBV11-2 and J usage is TRBJ2-3, with 7 bases fitting TRBD1. CDR1 is SGHAT and CDR2 is FQNNGV in the germline V gene. This CDR3 contains 15 residues. V dropped 5 bases and J dropped 3; count of bases not matched to a gene: 8. CDR3 in DNA: TGTGCCAGCAGCAAGGGACAGAGGCTGACAGATACGCAGTATTTT. Translating gives CASSKGQRLTDTQYF.